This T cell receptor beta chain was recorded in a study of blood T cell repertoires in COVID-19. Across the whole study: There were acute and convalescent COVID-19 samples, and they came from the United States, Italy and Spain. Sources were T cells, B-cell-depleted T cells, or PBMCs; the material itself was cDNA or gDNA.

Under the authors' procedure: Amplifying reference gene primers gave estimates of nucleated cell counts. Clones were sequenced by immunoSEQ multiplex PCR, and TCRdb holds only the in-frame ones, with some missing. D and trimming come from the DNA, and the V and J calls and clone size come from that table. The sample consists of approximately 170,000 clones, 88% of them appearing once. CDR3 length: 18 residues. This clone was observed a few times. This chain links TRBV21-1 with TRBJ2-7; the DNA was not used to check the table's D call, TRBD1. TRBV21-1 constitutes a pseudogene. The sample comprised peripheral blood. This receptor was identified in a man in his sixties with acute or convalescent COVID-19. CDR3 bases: TGTGCCAGCAGCAAAGTCAATAAAATTAGGGACAGGCCCTACGAGCAGTACTTC. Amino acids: CASSKVNKIRDRPYEQYF.